Listed below are T cell receptor beta chains from one sample, sequenced in a study of metastatic and nonmetastatic thyroid tumors. TCRdb re-called clones via MiXCR from the PCR reads. The sample has around 20,000 clones; 16% are singletons. The source material was blood. The source is a male donor with papillary thyroid cancer or a benign thyroid nodule (not recorded which). Some clones in this sample may be carry-over from other donors' samples. The CDR3 runs from the conserved cysteine through the conserved F or W. Clone size appears in some rows only: once, few, many, or a class for an expanded clone.

J gene: TRBJ1-2
V gene: TRBV4-2
clone size: medium-sized
CDR3 protein: CASSQRYGYTF

J gene: TRBJ2-3
V gene: TRBV7-3
clone size: -
CDR3 protein: CASSLGLAKDTQYF

J gene: TRBJ2-5
V gene: TRBV6-1
clone size: many
CDR3 protein: CASSTQEETQYF

J gene: TRBJ2-7
V gene: TRBV19
clone size: many
CDR3 protein: CASSTGGPLYEQYF

J gene: TRBJ2-4
V gene: TRBV5-4
clone size: -
CDR3 protein: CASSCGWGSDIQYF

J gene: TRBJ1-3
V gene: TRBV20-1
clone size: many
CDR3 protein: CSARGEQVISGNTIYF

J gene: TRBJ2-7
V gene: TRBV6-1
clone size: many
CDR3 protein: CASSEGTWIYEQYF

J gene: TRBJ1-3
V gene: TRBV5-1
clone size: medium-sized
CDR3 protein: CASSFGGFGGNTIYF

J gene: TRBJ1-3
V gene: TRBV6-1
clone size: many
CDR3 protein: CASRLGNTIYF

J gene: TRBJ1-5
V gene: TRBV11-2
clone size: -
CDR3 protein: CASSLQYLWGRGSVQPQHF

J gene: TRBJ2-1
V gene: TRBV24-1
clone size: many
CDR3 protein: CATSYGSPNEQFF

J gene: TRBJ1-1
V gene: TRBV6-2/TRBV6-3
clone size: many
CDR3 protein: CASSYTTGGAKTEAFF

J gene: TRBJ2-7
V gene: TRBV25-1
clone size: many
CDR3 protein: CASSGDLGLEQYF

J gene: TRBJ2-5
V gene: TRBV9
clone size: many
CDR3 protein: CASSVAGGRAETQYF